The TCR beta chain under discussion was sequenced for a study of blood T cell repertoires in COVID-19. Study as a whole: There were acute and convalescent COVID-19 samples, and they came from the United States, Italy and Spain.

CDR1 is PRHDT and CDR2 is FYEKMQ in the germline V gene (reference sequence). The CDR3 totals 15 residues. Trimming left V 6 bases short and J 1 base short, with 15 bases between. Seattle participants joined during active infection and were tracked over time. Here immunoSEQ multiplex PCR was the method, and the copy in TCRdb shows in-frame clones only, minus some. The sample lists hundreds of thousands of clones; almost 90% were seen once. The rearrangement joins TRBV13 to TRBJ2-5; maybe TRBD2 (6 bases). Sequenced sample: peripheral blood. This receptor was obtained from a woman between 70 and 85 years old with COVID-19, enrolled during active disease. CDR3 nucleotide sequence: TGTGCCAGCAGAAAGGCATGGCGGGGCCAAGAGACCCAGTACTTC. It specifies CASRKAWRGQETQYF.